The clone carrying this TCR beta chain was observed a single time. This sample was taken from a study of blood T cell repertoires in COVID-19. About the research overall: Researchers got acute and convalescent COVID-19 samples from the United States, Italy and Spain. PBMCs, B-cell-depleted T cells, or T cells provided the cDNA or gDNA that made up the material.

The length of the CDR3 is 13 residues. Trimming cost V 7 bases and J 2 bases, with 8 bases left between them. From germline, CDR1 is KGHDR and CDR2 SFDVKD. In the authors' methods: Reference gene primer amplification gave estimated nucleated cell counts. TCRdb keeps only in-frame clones here, not all; method: immunoSEQ multiplex PCR. The V and J calls and the clone size are those of that table, but D and trimming were determined from the DNA. The sample records 150,000 to 200,000 clones, about 87% being singletons. Seattle enrolled patients during active infection and tracked them longitudinally. The chain uses TRBV24-1 and TRBJ1-3, with D possibly matching TRBD1 (6 bases). The sample taken for sequencing was peripheral blood. The clonotype comes from a woman in her 70s with COVID-19, enrolled during active disease. The CDR3, as DNA: TGTGCCACCAGACGACAGGCTGGAAACACCATATATTTT. As protein: CATRRQAGNTIYF.